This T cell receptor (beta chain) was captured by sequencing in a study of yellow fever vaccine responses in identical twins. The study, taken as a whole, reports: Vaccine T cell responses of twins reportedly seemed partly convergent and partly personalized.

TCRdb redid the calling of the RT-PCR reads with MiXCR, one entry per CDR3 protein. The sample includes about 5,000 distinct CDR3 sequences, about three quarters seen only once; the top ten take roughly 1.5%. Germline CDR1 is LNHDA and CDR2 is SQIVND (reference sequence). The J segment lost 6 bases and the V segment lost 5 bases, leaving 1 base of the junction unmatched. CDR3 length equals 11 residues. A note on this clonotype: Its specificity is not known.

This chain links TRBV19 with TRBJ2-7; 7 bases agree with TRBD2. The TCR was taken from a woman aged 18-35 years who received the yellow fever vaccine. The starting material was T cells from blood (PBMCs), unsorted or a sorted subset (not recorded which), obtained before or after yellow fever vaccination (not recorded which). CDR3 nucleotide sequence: TGTGCCAGTAGTGGGGGGGTCGAGCAGTACTTC. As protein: CASSGGVEQYF.